These 10 T cell receptor beta chains share one sample of origin, sequenced in a study of blood T cell repertoires in COVID-19. Data came from immunoSEQ multiplex PCR; TCRdb stores just in-frame clones and leaves some out. Of roughly 170,000 clones in the sample, 85% to 90% were seen once. The material sequenced was peripheral blood. Receptors originate from a woman aged 65 to 85 with COVID-19, enrolled during active disease.

This chain joins TRBV18 and TRBJ2-3, with 9 positions matching TRBD2. Germline V CDR1 and CDR2: KGHSH, LQKENI. The CDR3 is made up of 15 amino acids. With V trimmed by 2 bases and J by 1 base, 1 base remained unmatched. CDR3 region: CASSPIAGGTDTQYF. CDR3 DNA sequence: TGTGCCAGCTCACCAATAGCGGGGGGCACAGATACGCAGTATTTT.

The chain joins TRBV12-3 or TRBV12-4 to TRBJ1-2; D is possibly TRBD1 (5 bases). This CDR3 contains 12 residues. With 6 bases removed from V and 8 bases from J, the gap between germline ends came to 13 bases. CDR3 protein: CASSLQGSGYTF. The CDR3 coding sequence is TGTGCCAGCAGCCTTCAGGGATCAGGCTACACCTTC.

This sequence joins TRBV19 and TRBJ1-2, with TRBD1 as a possible D gene (5 bases). Germline V lookup: CDR1 LNHDA, CDR2 SQIVND (reference sequence). Trimming pared 7 bases from V and 2 bases from J, leaving 23 bases between. This CDR3 spans 17 amino acids. CDR3 nucleotide sequence: TGTGCCAGTACCACCCTTTGGGGAGGGGCAGCGAACTATGGCTACACCTTC. This gives the protein CASTTLWGGAANYGYTF. Full variable domain (outside the CDR3, taken from reference TRBV19 and TRBJ1-2): DGGITQSPKYLFRKEGQNVTLSCEQNLNHDAMYWYRQDPGQGLRLIYYSQIVNDFQKGDIAEGYSVSREKKESFPLTVTSAQKNPTAFYLCASTTLWGGAANYGYTFGSGTRLTVV.

This clone was detected only a few times. This rearrangement joins TRBV7-8 to TRBJ1-2, with TRBD1 as a possible D gene (5 bases). Trimming left V 1 base short and J 2 bases short, with 11 bases between. The V gene's germline CDR1 is SGHVS and CDR2 FQNEAQ. This CDR3 region has 15 residues. The CDR3 here is CASSLVPGLNYGYTF. CDR3 bases: TGTGCCAGCAGCTTAGTACCGGGACTCAACTATGGCTACACCTTC.

J is TRBJ2-2 and V is TRBV11-2, with D possibly being TRBD2 (5 bases). The ends were cut back, 2 bases at V and 2 bases at J, with 15 bases in the middle. Germline loops: CDR1 SGHAT, CDR2 FQNNGV. The CDR3 length is 17 residues. CDR3 in DNA: TGTGCCAGCAGCTTAACATCGAGGGCATCTAACACCGGGGAGCTGTTTTTT. The encoded protein is CASSLTSRASNTGELFF.

The J gene is TRBJ2-7, the V gene TRBV2; D unclear. V was pared by 6 bases and J by 4 bases, with 7 bases between. The CDR3 covers 11 residues. Germline V CDR1 and CDR2: SNHLY, FYNNEI. CDR3 sequence: CASSSGYEQYF. For the CDR3, the DNA is TGTGCCAGCAGCTCAGGTTACGAGCAGTACTTC.

The chain is built from TRBV28 and TRBJ1-4, with D tentatively TRBD1 (5 bases). This CDR3 is 16 amino acids long. Germline V gives CDR1 MDHEN, CDR2 SYDVKM. The germline V and J ends were trimmed by 1 base and 5 bases, with 14 bases remaining between them. In DNA, the CDR3 is TGTGCCAGCAGTTTATTGGGGGAGGCGACCAATGAAAAACTGTTTTTT. As protein: CASSLLGEATNEKLFF.

The rearrangement joins TRBV15 to TRBJ1-1; 12 bases map to TRBD1. CDR3 length equals 16 residues. Trimming took 8 bases from V and 5 from J; bases not matched to a gene: 12. Germline lookup yields CDR1 LNHNV and CDR2 YYDKDF (reference sequence). The CDR3 here is CATELGDRGRGTEAFF. The CDR3 nucleotides read TGTGCCACCGAGTTAGGGGACAGGGGGCGCGGGACTGAAGCTTTCTTT. Filled out from reference TRBV15 and TRBJ1-1, the complete variable domain reads DAMVIQNPRYQVTQFGKPVTLSCSQTLNHNVMYWYQQKSSQAPKLLFHYYDKDFNNEADTPDNFQSRRPNTSFCFLDIRSPGLGDTAMYLCATELGDRGRGTEAFFGQGTRLTVV.

The rearrangement joins TRBV20-1 to TRBJ1-2; TRBD1 might be the D (6 bases). Germline assignment: CDR1 DFQATT and CDR2 SNEGSKA (reference sequence). CDR3 size: 12 residues. V lost 3 bases and J 8 bases, leaving 13 bases between the germline ends. Written as DNA, the CDR3 is TGCAGTGCTAGTATATTCAGGGGAGGCTACACCTTC. It encodes CSASIFRGGYTF.

CDR3 sequence reads: CARSELTGPRGEQYF. The CDR3, as DNA: TGTGCCCGCTCGGAATTGACAGGGCCGAGGGGTGAGCAGTACTTC. This chain links TRBV30 with TRBJ2-7, with 7 bases aligning to TRBD1. In germline, CDR1 is GTSNPN, CDR2 SVGIG (reference sequence). The CDR3 covers 15 residues. The junction had 20 bases not matched to a gene; V was cut back by 8 bases and J by 7 bases.